The rows below give T cell receptor beta chains drawn from one sample of a study of neurological immune-mediated disorders. One entry per CDR3 protein results from TCRdb running MiXCR on the 5' RACE reads. Of some 47,000 distinct CDR3 sequences in the sample, around 16% were seen once. Sequencing input: PBMCs. The receptors were sampled from a man aged 60 to 69 in good health. CDR3s include the opening cysteine and the closing phenylalanine or tryptophan. Each record gives: J gene, clone size, V gene, D gene, CDR3 DNA, CDR3 protein. A D gene is named only where the DNA matches it firmly. Size values are once, few and many counts, or a class for expanded clones, and some rows have none.

TRBJ2-7,many,TRBV20-1,NA,TGCAGTGCTAGAAGTGGGAGGACACTCTACGAGCAGTACTTC,CSARSGRTLYEQYF
TRBJ2-2,many,TRBV6-6,TRBD2,TGTGCCAGCAGCCGCCCTCCCCGCCTAGCGGGACCCACCGGGGAGCTGTTTTTT,CASSRPPRLAGPTGELFF
TRBJ2-5,NA,TRBV27,NA,TGTGCCAGCAGTTCTCAGGGGCAACAAGAGACCCAGTACTTC,CASSSQGQQETQYF
TRBJ2-5,many,TRBV4-2,TRBD2,TGTGCCAGCAGCCAAGATAGGGCTAGCGGCCAAGAGACCCAGTACTTC,CASSQDRASGQETQYF
TRBJ2-7,many,TRBV29-1,NA,TGCAGCGTTGGAGGATCCTACGAGCAGTACTTC,CSVGGSYEQYF
TRBJ2-3,many,TRBV5-1,NA,TGCGCCAGCAGCTTGAGCACAGATACGCAGTATTTT,CASSLSTDTQYF
TRBJ2-7,once,TRBV6-2/TRBV6-3,NA,TGTGCCGGCAGCTCCCCTCGGACAGCCTACGAGCAGTACTTC,CAGSSPRTAYEQYF
TRBJ2-7,many,TRBV5-1,TRBD1,TGCGCCAGCAGCTTGGGACAGGGGATCGAAGTGCAGTACTTC,CASSLGQGIEVQYF
TRBJ2-5,many,TRBV10-3,NA,TGTGCCATCAGTGTTTCAGAGACCCAGTACTTC,CAISVSETQYF
TRBJ2-7,many,TRBV5-5,NA,TGTGCCAGCAGCTTGGCGAACGGATGGGGGTTCGAGCAGTACTTC,CASSLANGWGFEQYF
TRBJ2-1,NA,TRBV7-6,NA,TGTGCCAGCAGCGGGACGACTAGGGATCCTGAGCAGTTCTTC,CASSGTTRDPEQFF
TRBJ1-2,many,TRBV9,NA,TGTGCCAGCAGCTCCAACAGCGTTAATCTCTATGGCTACACCTTC,CASSSNSVNLYGYTF
TRBJ2-5,NA,TRBV18,NA,TGTGCCAGCTCATCCAGGGGGGCGGAGACCCAGTACTTC,CASSSRGAETQYF
TRBJ2-1,NA,TRBV11-3,NA,TGTGCCAGCAGCTTAGCTAGCCTCCGCGACAATGAGCAGTTCTTC,CASSLASLRDNEQFF
TRBJ2-5,many,TRBV5-1,TRBD2,TGCGCCAGCGAATTCCTAGCGGGGAGCGGGACCCAGTACTTC,CASEFLAGSGTQYF
TRBJ2-1,many,TRBV20-1,NA,TGCAGTGCTATCGGGAGTTACAATGAGCAGTTCTTC,CSAIGSYNEQFF
TRBJ2-1,many,TRBV6-1,NA,TGTGCCAGCAGTGATGCAAGAGATGGGAAAAATGAGCAGTTCTTC,CASSDARDGKNEQFF
TRBJ2-7,many,TRBV7-2,NA,TGTGCCAGCAGCTTAAAGCAGGGTAGGGCCTACGAGCAGTACTTC,CASSLKQGRAYEQYF
TRBJ1-1,many,TRBV28,NA,TGTGCCAGCAGTTTTCCAGGGCCCACTGAAGCTTTCTTT,CASSFPGPTEAFF
TRBJ2-1,many,TRBV5-5,NA,TGTGCCAGCCTAGCTTGGCCCGTTCGAGAGACGGACAATGAGCAGTTCTTC,CASLAWPVRETDNEQFF
TRBJ1-2,few,TRBV19,NA,TGTGCCAGCGGGGGAGAGGGTGGCTACACCTTC,CASGGEGGYTF
TRBJ2-7,NA,TRBV28,TRBD2,TGTGCCAGCACTCCGGGGGGGGACTACGAGCAGTACTTC,CASTPGGDYEQYF